This T cell receptor (beta chain) originates from a study of CD8 T cells in ankylosing spondylitis. With 5 bases removed from V and 4 bases from J, the gap between germline ends came to 9 bases. CDR1 and CDR2 (germline): SQVTM, ANQGSEA. This CDR3 has 12 amino acids. MiXCR, run by TCRdb on the 5' RACE reads, gives a single entry per CDR3 protein. The data contain some 180,000 distinct CDR3 sequences, 18% of them singletons. This receptor was obtained from a male donor under 30 with ankylosing spondylitis or in good health (not recorded which). The specimen sequenced was blood, either unsorted or a sorted T cell fraction (not recorded which). The chain is built from TRBV29-1 and TRBJ1-3; no firm D call. Here the CDR3 DNA reads TGCAGCGTTTGGGGTTCAGGAAACACCATATATTTT. It codes for CSVWGSGNTIYF.